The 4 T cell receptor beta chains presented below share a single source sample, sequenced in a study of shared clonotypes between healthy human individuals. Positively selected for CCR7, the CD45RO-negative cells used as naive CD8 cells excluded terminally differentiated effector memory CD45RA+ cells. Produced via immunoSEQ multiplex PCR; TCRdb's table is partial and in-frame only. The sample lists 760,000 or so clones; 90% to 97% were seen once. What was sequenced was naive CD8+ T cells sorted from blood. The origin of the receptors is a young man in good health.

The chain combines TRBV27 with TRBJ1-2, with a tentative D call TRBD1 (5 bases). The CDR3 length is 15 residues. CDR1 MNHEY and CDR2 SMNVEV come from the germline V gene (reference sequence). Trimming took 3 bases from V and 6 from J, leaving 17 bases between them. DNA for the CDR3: TGTGCCAGCAGTTTGTCCCCGACAGTTTATGATGGCTACACCTTC. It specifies CASSLSPTVYDGYTF.

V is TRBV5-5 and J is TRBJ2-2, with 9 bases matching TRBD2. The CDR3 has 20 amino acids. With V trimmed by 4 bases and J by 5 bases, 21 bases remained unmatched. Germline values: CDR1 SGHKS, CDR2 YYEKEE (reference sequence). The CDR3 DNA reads TGTGCCAGCAGCCTCCTTAGCGGCGGGAGGGCCCTCTCGAGAACCGGGGAGCTGTTTTTT. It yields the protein CASSLLSGGRALSRTGELFF.

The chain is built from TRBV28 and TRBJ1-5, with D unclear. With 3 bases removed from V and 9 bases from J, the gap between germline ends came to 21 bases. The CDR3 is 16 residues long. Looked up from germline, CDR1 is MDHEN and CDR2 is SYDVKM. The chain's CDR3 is CASSFEDGVPDRPQHF. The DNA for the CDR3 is TGTGCCAGCAGTTTCGAGGACGGCGTACCAGATCGGCCCCAGCATTTT.

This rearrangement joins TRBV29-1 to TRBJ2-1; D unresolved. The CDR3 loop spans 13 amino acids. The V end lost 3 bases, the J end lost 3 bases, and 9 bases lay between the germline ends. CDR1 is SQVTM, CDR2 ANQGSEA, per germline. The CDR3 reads CSVDSVDYNEQFF. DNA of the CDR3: TGCAGCGTTGACAGCGTCGACTACAATGAGCAGTTCTTC.